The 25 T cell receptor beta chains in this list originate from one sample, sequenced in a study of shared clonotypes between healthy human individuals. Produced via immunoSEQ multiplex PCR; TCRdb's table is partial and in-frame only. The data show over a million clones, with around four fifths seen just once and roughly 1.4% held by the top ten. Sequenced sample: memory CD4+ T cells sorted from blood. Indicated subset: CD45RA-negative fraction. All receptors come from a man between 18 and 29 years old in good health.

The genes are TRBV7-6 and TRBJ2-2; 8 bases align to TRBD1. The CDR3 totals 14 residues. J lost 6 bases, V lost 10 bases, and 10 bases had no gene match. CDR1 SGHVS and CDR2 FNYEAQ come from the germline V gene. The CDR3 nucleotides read TGTGCCACGAGACAGGGGCGTGTTGCCGGGGAGCTGTTTTTT. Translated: CATRQGRVAGELFF.

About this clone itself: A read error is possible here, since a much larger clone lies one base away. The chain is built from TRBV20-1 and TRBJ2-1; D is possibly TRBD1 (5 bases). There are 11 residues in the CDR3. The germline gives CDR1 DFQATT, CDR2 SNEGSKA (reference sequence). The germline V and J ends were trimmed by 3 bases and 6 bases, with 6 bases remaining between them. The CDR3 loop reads CSARGLNEQFF. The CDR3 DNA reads TGCAGTGCTAGGGGGCTCAATGAGCAGTTCTTC.

The CDR3 sequence: CASSLFGGRLGGNNSPLHF. The DNA for the CDR3 is TGTGCCAGCAGCTTATTTGGTGGCCGGCTAGGGGGCAACAACTCACCCCTCCACTTT. The chain is built from TRBV7-2 and TRBJ1-6, with TRBD1 matching 7 bases. This CDR3 has 19 amino acids. V was pared by 2 bases and J by 10 bases, with 20 bases of the junction left unmatched. The germline V gene encodes CDR1 SGHTA and CDR2 FQGNSA.

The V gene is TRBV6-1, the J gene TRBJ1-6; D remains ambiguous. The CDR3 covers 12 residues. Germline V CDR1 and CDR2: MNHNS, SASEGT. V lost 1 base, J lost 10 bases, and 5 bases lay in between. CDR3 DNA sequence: TGTGCCAGCAGTGAAGGGAGGTCACCCCTCCACTTT. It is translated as CASSEGRSPLHF.

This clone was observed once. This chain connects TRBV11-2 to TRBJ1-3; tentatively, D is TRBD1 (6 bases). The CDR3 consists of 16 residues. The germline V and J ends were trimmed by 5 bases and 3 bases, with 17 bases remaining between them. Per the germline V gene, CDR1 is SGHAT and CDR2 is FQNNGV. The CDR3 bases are TGTGCCAGCAGCGCGCCCCGGGGGCGCCGTGGAAACACCATATATTTT. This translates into CASSAPRGRRGNTIYF.

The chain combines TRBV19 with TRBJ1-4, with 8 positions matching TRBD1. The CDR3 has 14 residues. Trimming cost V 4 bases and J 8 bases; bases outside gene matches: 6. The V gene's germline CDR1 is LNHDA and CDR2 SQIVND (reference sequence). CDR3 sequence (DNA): TGTGCCAGTAGTACGGGACAGGTCCCCGAAAAACTGTTTTTT. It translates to CASSTGQVPEKLFF.

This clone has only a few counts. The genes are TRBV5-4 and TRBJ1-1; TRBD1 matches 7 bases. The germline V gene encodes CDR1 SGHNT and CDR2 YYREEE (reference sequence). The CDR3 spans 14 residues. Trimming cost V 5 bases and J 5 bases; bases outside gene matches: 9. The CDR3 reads CASRPDREGTEAFF. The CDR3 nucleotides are TGTGCCAGCAGACCTGACAGGGAGGGAACTGAAGCTTTCTTT.

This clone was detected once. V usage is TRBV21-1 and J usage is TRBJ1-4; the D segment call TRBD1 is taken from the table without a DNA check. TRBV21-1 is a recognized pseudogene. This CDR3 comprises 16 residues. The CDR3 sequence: CASSKAGDRENEKLFF. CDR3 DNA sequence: TGTGCCAGCAGCAAAGCCGGGGACAGGGAGAATGAAAAACTGTTTTTT.

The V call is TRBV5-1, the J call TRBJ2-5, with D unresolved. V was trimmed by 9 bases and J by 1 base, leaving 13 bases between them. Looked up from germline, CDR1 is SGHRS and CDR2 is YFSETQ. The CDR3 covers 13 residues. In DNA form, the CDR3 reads TGCGCCACCGAAGGGCTCTTCCAAGAGACCCAGTACTTC. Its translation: CATEGLFQETQYF. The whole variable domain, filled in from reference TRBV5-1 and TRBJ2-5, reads KAGVTQTPRYLIKTRGQQVTLSCSPISGHRSVSWYQQTPGQGLQFLFEYFSETQRNKGNFPGRFSGRQFSNSRSEMNVSTLELGDSALYLCATEGLFQETQYFGPGTRLLVL.

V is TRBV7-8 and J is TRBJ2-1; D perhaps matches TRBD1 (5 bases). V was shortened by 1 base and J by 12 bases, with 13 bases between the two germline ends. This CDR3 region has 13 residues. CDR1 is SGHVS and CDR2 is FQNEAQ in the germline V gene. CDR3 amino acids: CASSLVAQGRQFF. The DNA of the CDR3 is TGTGCCAGCAGCTTAGTGGCGCAGGGCAGGCAGTTCTTC. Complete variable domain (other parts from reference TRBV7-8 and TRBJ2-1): GAGVSQSPRYKVAKRGQDVALRCDPISGHVSLFWYQQALGQGPEFLTYFQNEAQLDKSGLPSDRFFAERPEGSVSTLKIQRTQQEDSAVYLCASSLVAQGRQFFGPGTRLTVL.

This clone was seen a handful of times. The CDR3 protein is CASSLVQETQYF. The DNA of the CDR3 is TGTGCCAGCAGCTTAGTCCAAGAGACCCAGTACTTC. The rearrangement joins TRBV13 to TRBJ2-5; D gene ambiguous. V was cut by 1 base and J by 1 base, with 1 base left in between. Germline V gives CDR1 PRHDT, CDR2 FYEKMQ (reference sequence). The CDR3 runs 12 residues.

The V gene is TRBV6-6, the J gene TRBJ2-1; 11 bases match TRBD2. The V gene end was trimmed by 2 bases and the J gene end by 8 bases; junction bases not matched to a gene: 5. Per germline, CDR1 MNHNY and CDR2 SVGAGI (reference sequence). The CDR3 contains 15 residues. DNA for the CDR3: TGTGCCAGCAGTTACCCTCTAGCGGGGGGACATGAGCAGTTCTTC. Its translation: CASSYPLAGGHEQFF.

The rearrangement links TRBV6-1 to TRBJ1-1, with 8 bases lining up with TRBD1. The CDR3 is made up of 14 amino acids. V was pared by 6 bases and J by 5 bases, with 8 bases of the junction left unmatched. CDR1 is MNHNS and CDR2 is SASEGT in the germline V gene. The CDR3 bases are TGTGCCAGCAGGGTACAGGGGGGGAGTACTGAAGCTTTCTTT. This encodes CASRVQGGSTEAFF.

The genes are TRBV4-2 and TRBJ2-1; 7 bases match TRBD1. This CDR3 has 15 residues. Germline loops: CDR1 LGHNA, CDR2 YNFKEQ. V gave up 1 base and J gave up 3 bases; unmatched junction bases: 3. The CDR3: CASSQGRGYYNEQFF. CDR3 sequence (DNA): TGTGCCAGCAGCCAAGGCAGGGGGTACTACAATGAGCAGTTCTTC.

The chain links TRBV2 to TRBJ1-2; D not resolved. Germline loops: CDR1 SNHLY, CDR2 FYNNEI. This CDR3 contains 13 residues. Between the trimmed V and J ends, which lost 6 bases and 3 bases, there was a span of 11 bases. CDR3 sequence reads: CASRADIHYGYTF. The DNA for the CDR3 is TGTGCCAGCAGGGCTGACATACACTATGGCTACACCTTC.

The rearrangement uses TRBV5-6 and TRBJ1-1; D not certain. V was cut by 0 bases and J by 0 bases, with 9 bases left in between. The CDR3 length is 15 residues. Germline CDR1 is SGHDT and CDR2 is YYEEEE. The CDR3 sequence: CASSLVLSLNTEAFF. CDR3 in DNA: TGTGCCAGCAGCTTGGTCCTCAGCTTGAACACTGAAGCTTTCTTT.

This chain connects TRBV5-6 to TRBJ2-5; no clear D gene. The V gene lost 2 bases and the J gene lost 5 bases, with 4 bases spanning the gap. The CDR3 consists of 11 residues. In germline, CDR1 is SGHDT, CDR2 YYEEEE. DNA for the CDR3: TGTGCCAGCAGCTTCGGCGAGACCCAGTACTTC. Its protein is CASSFGETQYF. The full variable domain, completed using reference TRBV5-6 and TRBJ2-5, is DAGVTQSPTHLIKTRGQQVTLRCSPKSGHDTVSWYQQALGQGPQFIFQYYEEEERQRGNFPDRFSGHQFPNYSSELNVNALLLGDSALYLCASSFGETQYFGPGTRLLVL.

The CDR3 DNA follows: TGTGCCAGCAGGGTACCGGGACGGATCTCTGGGGCCAACGTCCTGACTTTC. Amino acid sequence: CASRVPGRISGANVLTF. The V gene is TRBV11-2, the J gene TRBJ2-6; D could derive from TRBD1 or TRBD2 (5 bases each). The CDR3 is 17 residues long. V dropped 6 bases and J dropped 0 bases, with 15 bases sitting between them. CDR1 SGHAT and CDR2 FQNNGV come from the germline V gene.

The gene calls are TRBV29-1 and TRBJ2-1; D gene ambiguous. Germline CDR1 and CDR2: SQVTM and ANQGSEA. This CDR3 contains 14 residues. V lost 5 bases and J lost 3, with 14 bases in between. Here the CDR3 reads CSVTKLSGYNEQFF. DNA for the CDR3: TGCAGCGTTACAAAACTATCGGGCTACAATGAGCAGTTCTTC.

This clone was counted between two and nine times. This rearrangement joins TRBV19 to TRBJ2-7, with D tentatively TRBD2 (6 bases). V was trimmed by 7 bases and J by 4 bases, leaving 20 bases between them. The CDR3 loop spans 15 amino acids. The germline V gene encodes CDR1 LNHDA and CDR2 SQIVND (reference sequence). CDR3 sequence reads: CASKDQEVGGYEQYF. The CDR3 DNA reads TGTGCCAGTAAGGATCAGGAAGTGGGGGGTTACGAGCAGTACTTC.

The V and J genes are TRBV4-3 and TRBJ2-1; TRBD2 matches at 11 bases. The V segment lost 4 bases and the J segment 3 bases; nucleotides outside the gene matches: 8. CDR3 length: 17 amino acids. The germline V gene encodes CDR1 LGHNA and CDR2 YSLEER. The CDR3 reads CASSRSTGTSGYNEQFF. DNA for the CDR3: TGCGCCAGCAGCCGAAGTACCGGGACTAGCGGCTACAATGAGCAGTTCTTC.

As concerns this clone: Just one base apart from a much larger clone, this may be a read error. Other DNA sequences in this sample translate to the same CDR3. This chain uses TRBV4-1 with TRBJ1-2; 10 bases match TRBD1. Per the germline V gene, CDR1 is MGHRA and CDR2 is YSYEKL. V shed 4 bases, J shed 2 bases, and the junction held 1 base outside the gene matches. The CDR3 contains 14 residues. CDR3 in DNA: TGCGCCAGCAGCCTGGGACAGGGGAACTATGGCTACACCTTC. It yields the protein CASSLGQGNYGYTF.

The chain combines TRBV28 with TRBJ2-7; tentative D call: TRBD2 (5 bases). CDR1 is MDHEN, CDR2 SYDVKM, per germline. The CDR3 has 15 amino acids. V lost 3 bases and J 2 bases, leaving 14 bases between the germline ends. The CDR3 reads CASSLKDFRAYEQYF. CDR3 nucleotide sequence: TGTGCCAGCAGTTTGAAGGACTTTCGGGCCTACGAGCAGTACTTC.

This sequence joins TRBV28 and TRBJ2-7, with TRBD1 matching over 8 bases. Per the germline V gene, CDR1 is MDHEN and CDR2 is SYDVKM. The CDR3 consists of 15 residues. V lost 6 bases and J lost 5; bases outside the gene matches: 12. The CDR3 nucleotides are TGTGCCAGCAGCCCCATGGACAGGGACATCAACGAGCAGTACTTC. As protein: CASSPMDRDINEQYF.

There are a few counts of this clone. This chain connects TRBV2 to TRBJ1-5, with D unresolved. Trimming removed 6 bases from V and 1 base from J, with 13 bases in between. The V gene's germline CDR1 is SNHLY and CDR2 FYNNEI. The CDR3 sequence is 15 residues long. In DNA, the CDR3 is TGTGCCAGCAGACCCGATAGACAAAGCAATCAGCCCCAGCATTTT. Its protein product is CASRPDRQSNQPQHF.